In its sample, the clone carrying this TCR beta chain was seen a few times. The antigen is unknown. These data belong to a study of beta chain features in type 1 diabetes. Findings and caveats of the study: In all four CD4+ subsets, TCRB CDR3 length was significantly, moderately reduced in type 1 diabetes. Sequencing the cDNA could make cells with high TCR expression show up more than they should.

Isolated RNA was reverse transcribed in full, so expressed TCRB transcripts were sequenced. The assay was immunoSEQ multiplex PCR, and TCRdb's table has in-frame clones only and misses some. The sample lists around 650,000 clones, about an eighth seen once, with about 0.11% in the top ten. Trimming took off 5 bases at V and 11 bases at J, with 19 bases between the two ends. The CDR3 has 13 residues. In germline, CDR1 is SGHDT, CDR2 YYEEEE. Sequencing was performed on naive CD4+ T cells from blood. This TCR was sampled from a man in his thirties or forties with type 1 diabetes. The chain combines TRBV5-6 with TRBJ1-1; tentatively, D is TRBD1 (5 bases). CDR3 amino acids: CASRSPNGGGAFF. The CDR3 DNA reads TGTGCCAGCAGATCCCCAAACGGGGGTGGGGCTTTCTTT.